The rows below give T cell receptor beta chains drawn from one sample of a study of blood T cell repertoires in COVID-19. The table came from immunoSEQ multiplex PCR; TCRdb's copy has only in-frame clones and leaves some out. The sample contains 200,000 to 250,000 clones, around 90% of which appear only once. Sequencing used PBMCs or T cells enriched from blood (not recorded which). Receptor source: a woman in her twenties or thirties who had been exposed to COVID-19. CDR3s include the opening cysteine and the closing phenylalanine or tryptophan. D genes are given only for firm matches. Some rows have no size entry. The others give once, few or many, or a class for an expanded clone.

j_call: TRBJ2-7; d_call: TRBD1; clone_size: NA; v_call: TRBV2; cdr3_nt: TGTGCCAGCAGTATCGCCGGGACAGGGGGCCCCAAGGCACCCGAGCAGTACTTC; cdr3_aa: CASSIAGTGGPKAPEQYF
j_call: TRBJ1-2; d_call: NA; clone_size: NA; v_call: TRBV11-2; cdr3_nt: TGTGCCAGCAGCTTAGATGGGGGGGAGGTTGGCTACACCTTC; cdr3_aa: CASSLDGGEVGYTF
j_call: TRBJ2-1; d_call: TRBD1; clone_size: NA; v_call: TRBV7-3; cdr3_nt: TGTGCCAGCAGCTCAGGGACAGGAGCCTTAGGCAATGAGCAGTTCTTC; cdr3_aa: CASSSGTGALGNEQFF
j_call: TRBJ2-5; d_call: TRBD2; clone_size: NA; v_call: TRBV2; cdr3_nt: TGTGCCAGCAGTGTGCGGGAGTTCGAGACCCAGTACTTC; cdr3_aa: CASSVREFETQYF
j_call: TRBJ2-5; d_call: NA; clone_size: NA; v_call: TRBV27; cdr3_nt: TGTGCCAGCAGTTTCCTGGGAGGCGAGACCCAGTACTTC; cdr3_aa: CASSFLGGETQYF
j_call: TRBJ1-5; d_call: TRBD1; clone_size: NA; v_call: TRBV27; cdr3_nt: TGTGCCAGCAGTAGACAGGGAATTGCTCAGCCCCAGCATTTT; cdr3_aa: CASSRQGIAQPQHF
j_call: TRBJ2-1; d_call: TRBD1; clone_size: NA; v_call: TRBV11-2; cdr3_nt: TGTGCCAGCAGCTTCCAGGGGGCGGACGGAAATGAGCAGTTCTTC; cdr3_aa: CASSFQGADGNEQFF
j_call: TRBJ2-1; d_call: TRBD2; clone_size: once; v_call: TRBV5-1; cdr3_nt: TGCGCCAGCAGCCCCCTAGCGGGAGAGGTCTATGAGCAGTTCTTC; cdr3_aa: CASSPLAGEVYEQFF
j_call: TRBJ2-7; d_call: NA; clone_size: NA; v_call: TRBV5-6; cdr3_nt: TGTGCCAGCAGCGGCCTTTCGCCCTACGAGCAGTACTTC; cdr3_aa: CASSGLSPYEQYF
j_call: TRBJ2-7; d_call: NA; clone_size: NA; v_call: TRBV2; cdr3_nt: TGTGCCAGCAGTGAAGCGCTTCTGGGCACCCACTCCTACGAGCAGTACTTC; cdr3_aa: CASSEALLGTHSYEQYF
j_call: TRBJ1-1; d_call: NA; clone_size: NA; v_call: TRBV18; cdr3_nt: TGTGCCAGCTCACCCGTGTCCAGGGGAGCTGAAGCTTTCTTT; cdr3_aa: CASSPVSRGAEAFF
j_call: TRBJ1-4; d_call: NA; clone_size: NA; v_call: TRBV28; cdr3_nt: TGTGCCAGCAGTCCCCACATGACAGGCGACAATGAAAAACTGTTTTTT; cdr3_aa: CASSPHMTGDNEKLFF
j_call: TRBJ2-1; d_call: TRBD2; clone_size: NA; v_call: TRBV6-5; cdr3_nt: TGTGCCTCCAAGGCGGCTAGCGGGAGGGATGAGCAGTTCTTC; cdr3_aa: CASKAASGRDEQFF
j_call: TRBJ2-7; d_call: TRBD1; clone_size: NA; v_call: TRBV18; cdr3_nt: TGTGCCAGCTCTCTGACAGGGGGCGAGCAGTACTTC; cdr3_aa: CASSLTGGEQYF
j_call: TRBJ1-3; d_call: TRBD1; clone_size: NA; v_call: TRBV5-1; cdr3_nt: TGCGCCAGCAGCTACGGACAGGGGGCAGGAAACACCATATATTTT; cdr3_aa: CASSYGQGAGNTIYF
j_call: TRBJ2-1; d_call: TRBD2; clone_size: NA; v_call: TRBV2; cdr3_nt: TGTGCCAGCAGACGGACTAGCGGGAGATCAGATGAGCAGTTCTTC; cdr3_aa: CASRRTSGRSDEQFF
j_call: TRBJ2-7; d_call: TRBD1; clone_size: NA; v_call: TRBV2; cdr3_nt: TGTGCCAGCGCACCGGGACAGGGCCTCCGGCAGTACTTC; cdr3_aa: CASAPGQGLRQYF
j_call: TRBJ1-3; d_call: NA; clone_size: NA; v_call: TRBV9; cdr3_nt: TGTGCCAGCAGCGTTAGGACAGCCGGTAACACCATATATTTT; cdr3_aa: CASSVRTAGNTIYF
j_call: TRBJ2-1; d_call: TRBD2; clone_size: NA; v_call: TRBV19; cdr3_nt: TGTGCCAGTAGTCCGCGACTAGCGGGAGGGCAGCAGTTCTTC; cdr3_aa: CASSPRLAGGQQFF
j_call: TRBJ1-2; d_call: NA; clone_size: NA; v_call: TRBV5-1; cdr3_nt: TGCGCCAGCGAGGGACACAACGCATCCGGCTACACCTTC; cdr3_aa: CASEGHNASGYTF
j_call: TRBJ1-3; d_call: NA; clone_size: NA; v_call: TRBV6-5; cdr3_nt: TGTGCCAGCAGTTACACCTCAGGTTCTGGAAACACCATATATTTT; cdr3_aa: CASSYTSGSGNTIYF
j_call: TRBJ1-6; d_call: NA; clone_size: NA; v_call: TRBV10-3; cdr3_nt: TGTGCCATCAGTAAGCGGGGACACCCGAGAGGAGACTATAATTCACCCCTCCACTTT; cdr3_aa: CAISKRGHPRGDYNSPLHF
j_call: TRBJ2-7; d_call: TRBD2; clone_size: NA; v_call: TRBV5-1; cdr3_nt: TGCGCCAGCAGCTTCCTAGCGGGAGTGGCCTACGAGCAGTACTTC; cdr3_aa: CASSFLAGVAYEQYF
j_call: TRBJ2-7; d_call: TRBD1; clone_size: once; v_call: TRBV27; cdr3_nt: TGTGCCAGCCGATTCTTGCCCGGGACAGGGGGCTCCTACGAGCAGTACTTC; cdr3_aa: CASRFLPGTGGSYEQYF
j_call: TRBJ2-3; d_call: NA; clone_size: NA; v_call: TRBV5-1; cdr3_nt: TGCGCCAGCAGCTTGGGGCTATCCAGCGACACAGATACGCAGTATTTT; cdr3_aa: CASSLGLSSDTDTQYF
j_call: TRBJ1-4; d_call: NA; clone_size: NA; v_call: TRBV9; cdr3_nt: TGTGCCAGCAGTCGGGACATTACGGAGGAAAAACTGTTTTTT; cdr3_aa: CASSRDITEEKLFF
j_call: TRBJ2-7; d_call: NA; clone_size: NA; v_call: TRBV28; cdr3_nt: TGTGCCAGCAGTTTACCCGGGAGATCGTACGAGCAGTACTTC; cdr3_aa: CASSLPGRSYEQYF
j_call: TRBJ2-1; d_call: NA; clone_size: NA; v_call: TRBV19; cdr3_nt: TGTGCCAGTAGTATATTGGAGGGAAGGTCCTACAATGAGCAGTTCTTC; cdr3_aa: CASSILEGRSYNEQFF
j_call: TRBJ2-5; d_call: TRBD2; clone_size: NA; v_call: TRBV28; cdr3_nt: TGTGCCAGCAGTCCGACTAGCGGGAGTCGGGAGACCCAGTACTTC; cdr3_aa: CASSPTSGSRETQYF
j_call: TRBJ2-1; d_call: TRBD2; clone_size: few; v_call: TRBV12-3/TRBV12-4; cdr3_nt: TGTGCCAGCAGTACCGAGCAGCGGGGCCAGCAGTTCTTC; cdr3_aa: CASSTEQRGQQFF
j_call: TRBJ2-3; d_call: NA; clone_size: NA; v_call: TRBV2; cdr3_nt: TGTGCCACTAAGCGGACCGCTAGCACAGATACGCAGTATTTT; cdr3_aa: CATKRTASTDTQYF
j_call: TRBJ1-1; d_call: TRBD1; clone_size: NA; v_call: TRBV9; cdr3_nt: TGTGCCAGCAGCGCTGGACAGGGAATGGGCACTGAAGCTTTCTTT; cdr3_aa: CASSAGQGMGTEAFF
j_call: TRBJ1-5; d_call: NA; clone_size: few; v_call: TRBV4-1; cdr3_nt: TGCGCCAGCAGCCAGCGCGGACAGATCAATCAGCCCCAGCATTTT; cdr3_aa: CASSQRGQINQPQHF